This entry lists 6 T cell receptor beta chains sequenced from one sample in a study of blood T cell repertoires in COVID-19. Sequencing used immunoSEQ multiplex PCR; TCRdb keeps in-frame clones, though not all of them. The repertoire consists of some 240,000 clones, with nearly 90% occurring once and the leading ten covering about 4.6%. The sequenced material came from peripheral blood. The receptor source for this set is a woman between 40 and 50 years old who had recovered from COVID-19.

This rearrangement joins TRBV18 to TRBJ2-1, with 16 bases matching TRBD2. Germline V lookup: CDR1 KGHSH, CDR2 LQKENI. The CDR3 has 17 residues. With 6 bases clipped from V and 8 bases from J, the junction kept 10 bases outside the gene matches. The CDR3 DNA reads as TGTGCCAGCTCCCGAACGGAGGGACTAGCGGGAGGGGATGAGCAGTTCTTC. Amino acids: CASSRTEGLAGGDEQFF. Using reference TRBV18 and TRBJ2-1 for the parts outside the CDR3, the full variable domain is NAGVMQNPRHLVRRRGQEARLRCSPMKGHSHVYWYRQLPEEGLKFMVYLQKENIIDESGMPKERFSAEFPKEGPSILRIQQVVRGDSAAYFCASSRTEGLAGGDEQFFGPGTRLTVL.

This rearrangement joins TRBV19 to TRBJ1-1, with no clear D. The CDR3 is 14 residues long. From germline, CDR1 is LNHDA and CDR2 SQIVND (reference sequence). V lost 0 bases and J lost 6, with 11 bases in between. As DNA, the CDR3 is TGTGCCAGTAGTATAGAGGAGGGAGGAGCTGAAGCTTTCTTT. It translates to CASSIEEGGAEAFF.

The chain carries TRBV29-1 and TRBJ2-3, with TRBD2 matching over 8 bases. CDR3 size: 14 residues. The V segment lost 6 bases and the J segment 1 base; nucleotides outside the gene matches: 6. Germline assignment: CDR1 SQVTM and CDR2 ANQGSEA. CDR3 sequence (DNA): TGCAGCGTCCGGGGGGGCCCAGGCACAGATACGCAGTATTTT. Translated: CSVRGGPGTDTQYF.

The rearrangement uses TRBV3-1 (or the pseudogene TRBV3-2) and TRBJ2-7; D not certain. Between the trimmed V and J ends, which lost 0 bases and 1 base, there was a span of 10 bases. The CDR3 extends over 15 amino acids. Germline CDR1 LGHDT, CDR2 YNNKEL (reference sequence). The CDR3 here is CASSQETPRSYEQYV. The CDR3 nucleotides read TGTGCCAGCAGCCAAGAAACCCCGAGGTCCTACGAGCAGTACGTC.

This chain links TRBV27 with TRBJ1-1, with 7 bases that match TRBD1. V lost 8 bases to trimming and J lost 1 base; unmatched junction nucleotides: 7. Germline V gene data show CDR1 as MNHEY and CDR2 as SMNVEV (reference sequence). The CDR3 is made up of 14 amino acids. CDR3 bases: TGTGCCAGCCGCCCACACAGGGGGAACACTGAAGCTTTCTTT. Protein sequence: CASRPHRGNTEAFF.

The CDR3 reads CASSLYFPGRGQNGELFF. CDR3 sequence (DNA): TGTGCCAGCAGTTTATATTTCCCTGGCAGGGGGCAGAACGGGGAGCTGTTTTTT. This rearrangement joins TRBV27 to TRBJ2-2; 8 positions agree with TRBD1. The CDR3 is 18 amino acids. Germline values: CDR1 MNHEY, CDR2 SMNVEV (reference sequence). J gave up 7 bases and V 1 base, and 14 bases lay outside the gene matches.